The rows below give T cell receptor beta chains drawn from one sample of a study of T cells in tumors after PD-1 blockade. Only in-frame clones appear in the TCRdb table, and some are missing; sequencing was by immunoSEQ multiplex PCR. The data show some 13,000 clones, around two thirds seen once. The sequenced sample was tumor tissue, obtained after anti-PD-1 treatment. Receptors were obtained from a human donor with cutaneous squamous cell carcinoma. CDR3s include the opening cysteine and the closing phenylalanine or tryptophan. Each record gives: clone size, J gene, D gene, V gene, CDR3 DNA, CDR3 protein. A D gene is named only where the DNA matches it firmly. Clone size is given for some rows only: seen once, a few or many times, or a class if the clone is expanded.

abundance: few
j_gene: TRBJ2-1
d_gene: TRBD1
v_gene: TRBV7-9
CDR3nt: TGTGCCAGCAGCCCCGGGACAGGGTCAGCCTACAATGAGCAGTTCTTC
CDR3aa: CASSPGTGSAYNEQFF

abundance: medium-sized
j_gene: TRBJ1-1
d_gene: NA
v_gene: TRBV6-2/TRBV6-3
CDR3nt: TGTGCCAGCAGTTACGGGCAGGCCACTGAAGCTTTCTTT
CDR3aa: CASSYGQATEAFF

abundance: few
j_gene: TRBJ2-5
d_gene: NA
v_gene: TRBV19
CDR3nt: TGTGCCAGTAGTAGGGCAGTCAGGCAAGAGACCCAGTACTTC
CDR3aa: CASSRAVRQETQYF

abundance: NA
j_gene: TRBJ1-2
d_gene: NA
v_gene: TRBV14
CDR3nt: TGTGCCAGCAGCAGACGGGACGGCTATGGCTACACCTTC
CDR3aa: CASSRRDGYGYTF

abundance: NA
j_gene: TRBJ2-5
d_gene: TRBD1
v_gene: TRBV5-6
CDR3nt: TGTGCCAGCAGCTTGTGGACAGGGCCTCGAGAGACCCAGTACTTC
CDR3aa: CASSLWTGPRETQYF

abundance: NA
j_gene: TRBJ1-1
d_gene: NA
v_gene: TRBV7-2
CDR3nt: TGTGCCAGCAGCTGGCGATGGGGGGCTGAAGCTTTCTTT
CDR3aa: CASSWRWGAEAFF

abundance: few
j_gene: TRBJ2-5
d_gene: NA
v_gene: TRBV5-4
CDR3nt: TGTGCCAGCAGCTTGGTTCCCGGGGAGACCCAGTACTTC
CDR3aa: CASSLVPGETQYF

abundance: NA
j_gene: TRBJ2-1
d_gene: TRBD1
v_gene: TRBV5-1
CDR3nt: TGCGCCAGCAGCTCCGACAGGGGGCAAAATGAGCAGTTCTTC
CDR3aa: CASSSDRGQNEQFF

abundance: NA
j_gene: TRBJ1-1
d_gene: NA
v_gene: TRBV28
CDR3nt: TGTGCCAGCAGTTTTGGGGCCACTGAAGCTTTCTTT
CDR3aa: CASSFGATEAFF

abundance: NA
j_gene: TRBJ2-5
d_gene: NA
v_gene: TRBV19
CDR3nt: TGTGCCAGTAGCCCCATTGGGCCGAATTACCAAGAGACCCAGTACTTC
CDR3aa: CASSPIGPNYQETQYF

abundance: NA
j_gene: TRBJ2-7
d_gene: NA
v_gene: TRBV19
CDR3nt: TGTGCCAGTAGTAACGCAGGCCGGAGGTACGAGCAGTACTTC
CDR3aa: CASSNAGRRYEQYF

abundance: NA
j_gene: TRBJ2-1
d_gene: TRBD2
v_gene: TRBV7-3
CDR3nt: TGTGCCAGCAGCATCACGGGACTAAATCTCTTC
CDR3aa: CASSITGLNLF

abundance: NA
j_gene: TRBJ2-3
d_gene: TRBD1
v_gene: TRBV4-3
CDR3nt: TGCGCCAGCAGTGTCGGGACAGGGGTAACAGATACGCAGTATTTT
CDR3aa: CASSVGTGVTDTQYF

abundance: NA
j_gene: TRBJ1-5
d_gene: NA
v_gene: TRBV12-3/TRBV12-4
CDR3nt: TGTGCCAGCAGTAACACGGGCAATCAGCCCCAGCATTTT
CDR3aa: CASSNTGNQPQHF

abundance: NA
j_gene: TRBJ2-2
d_gene: NA
v_gene: TRBV19
CDR3nt: TGTGCCAGTAGAATTGTAGTGGGGAACACCGGGGAGCTGTTTTTT
CDR3aa: CASRIVVGNTGELFF

abundance: once
j_gene: TRBJ2-5
d_gene: TRBD2
v_gene: TRBV10-1
CDR3nt: TGCGCCAGCAGTGCCACAGTTCCCCAGCGGGGGGTGCGGCAAGAGACCCAGTACTTC
CDR3aa: CASSATVPQRGVRQETQYF

abundance: few
j_gene: TRBJ2-1
d_gene: TRBD1
v_gene: TRBV7-6
CDR3nt: TGTGCCAGCAGCGAGCGGACAGGAGATGAGCAGTTCTTC
CDR3aa: CASSERTGDEQFF

abundance: NA
j_gene: TRBJ1-5
d_gene: NA
v_gene: TRBV3-1/TRBV3-2
CDR3nt: TGTGCCAGCAGCCACAATCAGAGGGGCAATCAGCCCCAGCATTTT
CDR3aa: CASSHNQRGNQPQHF

abundance: NA
j_gene: TRBJ2-7
d_gene: NA
v_gene: TRBV9
CDR3nt: TGTGCCAGCAGCCCGACTCCTTACCGAGGGGGCGAGCAGTACTTC
CDR3aa: CASSPTPYRGGEQYF

abundance: medium-sized
j_gene: TRBJ2-1
d_gene: TRBD2
v_gene: TRBV30
CDR3nt: TGTGCCTGGAGTGTAGCGGGGGTGTGGAATGAGCAGTTCTTC
CDR3aa: CAWSVAGVWNEQFF

abundance: NA
j_gene: TRBJ2-1
d_gene: NA
v_gene: TRBV27
CDR3nt: TGTGCCAGCAGTCCGATCACTGGGGCGGCGTCCTACAATGAGCAGTTCTTC
CDR3aa: CASSPITGAASYNEQFF

abundance: NA
j_gene: TRBJ1-4
d_gene: NA
v_gene: TRBV21-1
CDR3nt: TGTGCCAGCAGCCCCGGTCTTAATGAAAAACTGTTTTTT
CDR3aa: CASSPGLNEKLFF

abundance: NA
j_gene: TRBJ2-1
d_gene: NA
v_gene: TRBV9
CDR3nt: TGTGCCAGCAGCGGCCGGGCCCTGGCGGTTGAGCAGTTCTTC
CDR3aa: CASSGRALAVEQFF

abundance: NA
j_gene: TRBJ2-7
d_gene: NA
v_gene: TRBV30
CDR3nt: TGTGCCTGGAGTCGGTACACGTACGAGCAGTACTTC
CDR3aa: CAWSRYTYEQYF

abundance: NA
j_gene: TRBJ2-3
d_gene: NA
v_gene: TRBV6-6
CDR3nt: TGTGCCAGCAGTTACTCTGAGACAGATACGCAGTATTTT
CDR3aa: CASSYSETDTQYF

abundance: few
j_gene: TRBJ2-7
d_gene: NA
v_gene: TRBV9
CDR3nt: TGTGCCAGCAGCGTAGATAGGTGGGCCTTGGGGGAGCAGTACTTC
CDR3aa: CASSVDRWALGEQYF

abundance: NA
j_gene: TRBJ2-5
d_gene: NA
v_gene: TRBV25-1
CDR3nt: TGTGCCAGCAGCGCCTCGACAGGCTCAGAGACCCAGTACTTC
CDR3aa: CASSASTGSETQYF

abundance: NA
j_gene: TRBJ2-7
d_gene: NA
v_gene: TRBV4-1
CDR3nt: TGCGCCAGCAGCCAAGAGAATGGGGGTGCCTACGAGCAGTACTTC
CDR3aa: CASSQENGGAYEQYF

abundance: NA
j_gene: TRBJ1-4
d_gene: NA
v_gene: TRBV27
CDR3nt: TGTGCCAGCAGTTTATTACCATCCCCTGAAAAACTGTTTTTT
CDR3aa: CASSLLPSPEKLFF

abundance: NA
j_gene: TRBJ1-2
d_gene: NA
v_gene: TRBV7-2
CDR3nt: TGTGCCAGCAGCCGCGACCGGGTTTATAAAGGCTACACCTTC
CDR3aa: CASSRDRVYKGYTF

abundance: once
j_gene: TRBJ1-5
d_gene: NA
v_gene: TRBV5-1
CDR3nt: TGCGCCAGCAGCTTGGAGGGGTTTCAGGGTCAGCCCCAGCATTTT
CDR3aa: CASSLEGFQGQPQHF

abundance: NA
j_gene: TRBJ1-6
d_gene: NA
v_gene: TRBV11-3
CDR3nt: TGTGCCAGCAGCTTAAACAGGGTTGGCTCACCCCTCCACTTT
CDR3aa: CASSLNRVGSPLHF

abundance: NA
j_gene: TRBJ2-3
d_gene: TRBD1
v_gene: TRBV4-3
CDR3nt: TGCGCCAGCAGCCTTAGACAGGGGGCAGATACGCAGTATTTT
CDR3aa: CASSLRQGADTQYF

abundance: NA
j_gene: TRBJ1-6
d_gene: NA
v_gene: TRBV18
CDR3nt: TGTGCCAGCTCACGCGAAAGTTGGGTAGTGAGTTCACCCCTCCACTTT
CDR3aa: CASSRESWVVSSPLHF

abundance: NA
j_gene: TRBJ1-3
d_gene: NA
v_gene: TRBV27
CDR3nt: TGTGCCAGCAAGAGGCGCAGGGATTTTGGAAACACCATATATTTT
CDR3aa: CASKRRRDFGNTIYF

abundance: once
j_gene: TRBJ2-5
d_gene: NA
v_gene: TRBV15
CDR3nt: TGTGCCACCAGCAGTACCAGGGTCTCAGAGACCCAGTACTTC
CDR3aa: CATSSTRVSETQYF

abundance: NA
j_gene: TRBJ1-6
d_gene: NA
v_gene: TRBV28
CDR3nt: TGTGCCAGCAGTTTTATGAGAGATAATTCACCCCTCCACTTT
CDR3aa: CASSFMRDNSPLHF

abundance: NA
j_gene: TRBJ1-2
d_gene: NA
v_gene: TRBV6-1
CDR3nt: TGTGCCAGCAGTGAAAGGGGCCTGGCAGGGTGGTACACCTTC
CDR3aa: CASSERGLAGWYTF

abundance: NA
j_gene: TRBJ2-4
d_gene: NA
v_gene: TRBV27
CDR3nt: TGTGCCAGCAGTTTTGAGGGTGGTTCCTCGGTTTTC
CDR3aa: CASSFEGGSSVF